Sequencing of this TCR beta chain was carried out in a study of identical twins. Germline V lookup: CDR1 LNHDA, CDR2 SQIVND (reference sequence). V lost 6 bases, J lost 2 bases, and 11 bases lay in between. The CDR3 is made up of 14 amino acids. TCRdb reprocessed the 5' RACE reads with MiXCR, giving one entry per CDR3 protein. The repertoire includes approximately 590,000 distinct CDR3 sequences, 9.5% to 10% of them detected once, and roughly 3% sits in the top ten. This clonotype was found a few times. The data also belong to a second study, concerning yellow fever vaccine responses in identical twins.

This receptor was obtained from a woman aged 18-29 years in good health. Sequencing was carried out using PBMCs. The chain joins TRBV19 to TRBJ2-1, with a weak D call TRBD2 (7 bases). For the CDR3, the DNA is TGTGCCAGTAGGGCGGGGGCTACCTACAATGAGCAGTTCTTC. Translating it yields CASRAGATYNEQFF.